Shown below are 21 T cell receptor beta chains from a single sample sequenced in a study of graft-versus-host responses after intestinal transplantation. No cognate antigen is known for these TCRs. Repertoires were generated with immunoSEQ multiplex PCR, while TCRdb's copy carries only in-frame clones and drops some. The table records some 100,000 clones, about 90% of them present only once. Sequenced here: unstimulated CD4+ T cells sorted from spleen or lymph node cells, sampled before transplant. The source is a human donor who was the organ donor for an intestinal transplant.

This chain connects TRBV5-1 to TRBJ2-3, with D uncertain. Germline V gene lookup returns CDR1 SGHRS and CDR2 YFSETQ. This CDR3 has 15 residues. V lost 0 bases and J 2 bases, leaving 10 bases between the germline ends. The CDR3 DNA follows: TGCGCCAGCAGCTTGGCCGGGTGGGTCACAGATACGCAGTATTTT. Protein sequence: CASSLAGWVTDTQYF.

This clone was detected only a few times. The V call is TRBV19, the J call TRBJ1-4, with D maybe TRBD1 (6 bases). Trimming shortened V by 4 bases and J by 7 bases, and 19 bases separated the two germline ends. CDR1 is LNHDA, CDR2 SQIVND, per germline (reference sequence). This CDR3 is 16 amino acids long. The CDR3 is CASSNPAGGGSEKLFF. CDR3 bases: TGTGCCAGTAGTAACCCTGCGGGGGGCGGAAGTGAAAAACTGTTTTTT.

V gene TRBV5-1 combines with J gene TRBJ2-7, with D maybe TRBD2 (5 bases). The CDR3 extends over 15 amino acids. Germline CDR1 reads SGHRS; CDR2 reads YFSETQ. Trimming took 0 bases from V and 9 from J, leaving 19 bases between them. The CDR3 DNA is TGCGCCAGCAGCTTGGAGATTACAATGGGTCGGGGGCAGTACTTC. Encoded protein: CASSLEITMGRGQYF. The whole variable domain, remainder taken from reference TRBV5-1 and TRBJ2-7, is KAGVTQTPRYLIKTRGQQVTLSCSPISGHRSVSWYQQTPGQGLQFLFEYFSETQRNKGNFPGRFSGRQFSNSRSEMNVSTLELGDSALYLCASSLEITMGRGQYFGPGTRLTVT.

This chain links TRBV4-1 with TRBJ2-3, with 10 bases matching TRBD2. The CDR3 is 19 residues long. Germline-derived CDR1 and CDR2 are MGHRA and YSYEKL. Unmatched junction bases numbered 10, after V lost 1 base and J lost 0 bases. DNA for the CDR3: TGCGCCAGCAGCCAAGCGGTAGCGGGGGGCTACCCTAGCACAGATACGCAGTATTTT. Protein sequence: CASSQAVAGGYPSTDTQYF.

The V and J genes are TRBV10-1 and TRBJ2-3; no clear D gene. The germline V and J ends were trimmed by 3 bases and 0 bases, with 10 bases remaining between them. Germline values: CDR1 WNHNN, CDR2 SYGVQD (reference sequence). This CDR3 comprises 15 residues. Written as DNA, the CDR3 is TGCGCCAGCAGTGATGGCGGTGGAAGCACAGATACGCAGTATTTT. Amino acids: CASSDGGGSTDTQYF.

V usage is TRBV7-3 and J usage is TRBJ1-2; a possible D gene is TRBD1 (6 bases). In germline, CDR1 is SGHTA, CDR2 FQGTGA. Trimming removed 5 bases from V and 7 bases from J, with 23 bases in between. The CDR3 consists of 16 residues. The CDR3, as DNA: TGTGCCAGCAGCGCCGTGGGGGGCGGGCAAATAGGTGGCTACACCTTC. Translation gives CASSAVGGGQIGGYTF. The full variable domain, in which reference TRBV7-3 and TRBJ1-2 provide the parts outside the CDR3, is GAGVSQTPSNKVTEKGKYVELRCDPISGHTALYWYRQSLGQGPEFLIYFQGTGAADDSGLPNDRFFAVRPEGSVSTLKIQRTERGDSAVYLCASSAVGGGQIGGYTFGSGTRLTVV.

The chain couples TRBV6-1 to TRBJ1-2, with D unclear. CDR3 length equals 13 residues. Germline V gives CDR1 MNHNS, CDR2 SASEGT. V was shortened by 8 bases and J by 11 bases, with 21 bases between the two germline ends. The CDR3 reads CASDVASVFGYTF. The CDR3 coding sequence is TGTGCCAGCGACGTGGCCTCGGTGTTTGGGTACACCTTC.

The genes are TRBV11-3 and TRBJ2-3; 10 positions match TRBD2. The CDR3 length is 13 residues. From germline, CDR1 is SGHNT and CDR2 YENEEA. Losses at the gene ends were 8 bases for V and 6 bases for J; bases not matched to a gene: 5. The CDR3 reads CASASGGVDTQYF. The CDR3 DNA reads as TGTGCCAGCGCTAGCGGGGGTGTGGATACGCAGTATTTT.

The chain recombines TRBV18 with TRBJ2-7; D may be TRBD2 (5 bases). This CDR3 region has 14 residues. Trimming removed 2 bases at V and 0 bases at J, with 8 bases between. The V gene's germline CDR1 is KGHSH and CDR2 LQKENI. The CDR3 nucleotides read TGTGCCAGCTCACCAACCGGGATCTCCTACGAGCAGTACTTC. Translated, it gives CASSPTGISYEQYF.

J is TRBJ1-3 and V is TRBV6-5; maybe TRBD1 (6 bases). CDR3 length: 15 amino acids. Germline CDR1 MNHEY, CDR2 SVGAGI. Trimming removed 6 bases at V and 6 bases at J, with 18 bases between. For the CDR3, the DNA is TGTGCCAGCAGGTTATCGGGACAAAGAACAAACACCATATATTTT. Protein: CASRLSGQRTNTIYF.

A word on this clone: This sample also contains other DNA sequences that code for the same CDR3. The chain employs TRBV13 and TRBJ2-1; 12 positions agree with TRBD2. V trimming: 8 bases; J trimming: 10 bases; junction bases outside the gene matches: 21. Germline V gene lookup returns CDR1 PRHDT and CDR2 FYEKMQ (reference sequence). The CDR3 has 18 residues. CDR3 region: CASLPPLGLAGGVREQFF. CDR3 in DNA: TGTGCCAGCCTACCTCCCCTTGGTCTAGCGGGGGGGGTTAGGGAGCAGTTCTTC.

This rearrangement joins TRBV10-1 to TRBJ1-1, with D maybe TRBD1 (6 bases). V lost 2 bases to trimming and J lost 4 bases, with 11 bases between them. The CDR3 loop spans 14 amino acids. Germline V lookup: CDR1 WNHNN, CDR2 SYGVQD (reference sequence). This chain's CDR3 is CASSEAGDGTEAFF. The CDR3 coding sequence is TGCGCCAGCAGTGAGGCAGGGGACGGCACTGAAGCTTTCTTT.

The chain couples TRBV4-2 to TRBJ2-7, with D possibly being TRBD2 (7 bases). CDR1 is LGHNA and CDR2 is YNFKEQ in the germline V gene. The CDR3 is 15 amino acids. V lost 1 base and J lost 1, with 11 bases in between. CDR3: CASSQAGGPSYEQYF. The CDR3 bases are TGTGCCAGCAGCCAAGCGGGGGGCCCTTCCTACGAGCAGTACTTC.

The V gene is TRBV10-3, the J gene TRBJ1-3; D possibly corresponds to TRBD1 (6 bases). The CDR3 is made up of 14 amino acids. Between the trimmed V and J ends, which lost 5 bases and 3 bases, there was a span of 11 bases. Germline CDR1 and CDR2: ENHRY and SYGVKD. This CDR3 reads CAISPDSYGNTIYF. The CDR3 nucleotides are TGTGCCATCAGTCCGGACAGTTATGGAAACACCATATATTTT.

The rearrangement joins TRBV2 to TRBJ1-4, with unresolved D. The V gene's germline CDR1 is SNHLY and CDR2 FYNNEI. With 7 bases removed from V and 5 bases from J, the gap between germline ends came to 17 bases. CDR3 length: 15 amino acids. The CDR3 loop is CASKGNRAENEKLFF. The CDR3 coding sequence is TGTGCCAGCAAGGGTAATCGGGCAGAGAATGAAAAACTGTTTTTT.

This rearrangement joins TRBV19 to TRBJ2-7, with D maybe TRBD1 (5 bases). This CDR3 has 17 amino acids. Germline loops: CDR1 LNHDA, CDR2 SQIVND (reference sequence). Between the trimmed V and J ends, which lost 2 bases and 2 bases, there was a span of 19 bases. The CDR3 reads CASSIIGRGRNTYEQYF. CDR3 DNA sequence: TGTGCCAGTAGTATAATAGGAAGGGGCAGAAACACCTACGAGCAGTACTTC.

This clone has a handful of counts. The CDR3 sequence is CASSQEAGRGYGYTF. The CDR3 DNA is TGTGCCAGCAGCCAAGAGGCCGGCAGAGGGTATGGCTACACCTTC. The V and J genes are TRBV14 and TRBJ1-2; no firm D call. V shed 0 bases and J shed 5 bases, with 13 bases lying between them. Germline V gene data show CDR1 as SGHDN and CDR2 as FVKESK. CDR3 length: 15 residues.

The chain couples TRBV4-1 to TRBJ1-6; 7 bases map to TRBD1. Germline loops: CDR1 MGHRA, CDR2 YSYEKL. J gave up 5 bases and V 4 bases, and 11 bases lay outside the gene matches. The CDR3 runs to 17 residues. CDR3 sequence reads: CASSPSGQVNNNSPLHF. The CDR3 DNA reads TGCGCCAGCAGCCCGTCAGGACAGGTGAATAATAATTCACCCCTCCACTTT.

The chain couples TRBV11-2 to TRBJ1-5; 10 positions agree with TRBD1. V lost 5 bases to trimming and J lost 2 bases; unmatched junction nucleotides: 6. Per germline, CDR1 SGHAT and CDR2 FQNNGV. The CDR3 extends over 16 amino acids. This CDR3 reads CASSLETGGGNQPQHF. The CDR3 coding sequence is TGTGCCAGCAGCCTCGAGACAGGGGGCGGCAATCAGCCCCAGCATTTT.

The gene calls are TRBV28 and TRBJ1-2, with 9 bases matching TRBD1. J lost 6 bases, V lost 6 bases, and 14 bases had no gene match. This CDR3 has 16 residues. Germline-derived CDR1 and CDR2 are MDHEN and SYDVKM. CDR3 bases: TGTGCCAGCAGACCTTCATCCGGGACAGGGATTCATGGCTACACCTTC. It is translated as CASRPSSGTGIHGYTF.

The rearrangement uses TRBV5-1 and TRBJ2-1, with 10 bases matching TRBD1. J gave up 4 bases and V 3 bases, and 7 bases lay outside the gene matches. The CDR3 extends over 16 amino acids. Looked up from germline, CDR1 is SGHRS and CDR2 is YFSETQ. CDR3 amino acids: CASSSGGTGAYNEQFF. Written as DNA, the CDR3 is TGCGCCAGCAGCTCCGGGGGGACAGGGGCTTACAATGAGCAGTTCTTC.